This T cell receptor (beta chain) is from a study of human T cells and chemical hapten exposure. Time point noted: pre-sensitization, week 0. Documented treatment: therapeutic diphenylcyclopropenone sensitization with weekly scalp DPC. V was pared by 5 bases and J by 0 bases, with 9 bases between. Germline V gene sequence: CDR1 SGHTA, CDR2 FQGNSA. The CDR3 sequence is 14 residues long. TCRdb called the RACE reads again in MiXCR, with one record for every CDR3 protein. This sample has tens of thousands of distinct CDR3 sequences, with about 7% found just once. This clonotype appeared many times. This chain uses TRBV7-2 with TRBJ2-3; D may be TRBD2 (5 bases). The specimen comprised whole blood, sampled in connection with sensitization to the hapten diphenylcyclopropenone (DPC). This sequence was found in a young woman with alopecia areata. Some clones in this sample may be carry-over from other donors' samples. CDR3 DNA: TGTGCCAGCAGCCCAGGACTGAGCACAGATACGCAGTATTTT. Amino acid sequence: CASSPGLSTDTQYF.